These 21 T cell receptor beta chains came from one sample sequenced in a study of OX40 agonist ivuxolimab in advanced cancers. Measured with immunoSEQ multiplex PCR; TCRdb has only the in-frame clones, and not every one. In the table there are 60,000 to 75,000 clones, about 91% of which are singletons. The input for sequencing was CD4+ or CD8+ T cells sorted from blood, taken in a trial of the OX40 agonist ivuxolimab. Receptors originate from an adult with an advanced solid tumor such as melanoma, head and neck, liver or kidney cancer.

The chain carries TRBV5-1 and TRBJ1-4; D perhaps matches TRBD1 (5 bases). The germline CDR1 and CDR2 sequences are SGHRS and YFSETQ. The V end lost 4 bases, the J end lost 3 bases, and 13 bases lay between the germline ends. The CDR3 has 15 residues. CDR3 DNA: TGCGCCAGCAGCCCTCAGGGCAGACCTAATGAAAAACTGTTTTTT. It encodes CASSPQGRPNEKLFF. Complete variable domain (other parts from reference TRBV5-1 and TRBJ1-4): KAGVTQTPRYLIKTRGQQVTLSCSPISGHRSVSWYQQTPGQGLQFLFEYFSETQRNKGNFPGRFSGRQFSNSRSEMNVSTLELGDSALYLCASSPQGRPNEKLFFGSGTQLSVL.

This chain connects TRBV30 to TRBJ1-2; no clear D gene. V gave up 0 bases and J gave up 6 bases, with 11 bases separating them. The germline gives CDR1 GTSNPN, CDR2 SVGIG (reference sequence). CDR3 length: 13 amino acids. The CDR3 region is CAWSVNGVDGYTF. The CDR3 DNA sequence: TGTGCCTGGAGTGTTAATGGGGTTGATGGCTACACCTTC.

This rearrangement joins TRBV7-2 to TRBJ1-2; 7 bases agree with TRBD1. The ends lost 5 bases at V and 3 bases at J; junction bases unmatched: 6. The CDR3 runs to 14 residues. CDR1 is SGHTA, CDR2 FQGNSA, per germline. CDR3 bases: TGTGCCAGCAGCCGAATTCAGGGGGACTATGGCTACACCTTC. The encoded protein is CASSRIQGDYGYTF.

The chain links TRBV7-3 to TRBJ2-5, with TRBD1 matching over 9 bases. The CDR3 consists of 17 residues. CDR1 is SGHTA and CDR2 is FQGTGA in the germline V gene. V lost 1 base, J lost 2 bases, and 8 bases stayed unmatched. CDR3 protein: CASSLIMEDRGQETQYF. CDR3 DNA: TGTGCCAGCAGCTTAATCATGGAGGACAGGGGACAAGAGACCCAGTACTTC.

V is TRBV5-1 and J is TRBJ2-5; 11 bases match TRBD1. The end of the DNA is better explained by TRBJ2-7, so the J call may be wrong. This CDR3 has 14 amino acids. CDR1 SGHRS and CDR2 YFSETQ come from the germline V gene. CDR3 residues: CASSPGTGGNEQYF. CDR3 sequence (DNA): TGCGCCAGCAGCCCGGGGACAGGGGGAAACGAGCAGTACTTC.

The rearrangement links TRBV28 to TRBJ2-7; 8 positions match TRBD1. The CDR3 has 13 amino acids. Germline V CDR1 and CDR2: MDHEN, SYDVKM. The V and J ends lost 6 bases and 7 bases, in that order; junction bases with no gene match: 8. The CDR3 DNA reads as TGTGCCAGCAGAACAGGGGGTTTGAGGGAGCAGTACTTC. Amino acids: CASRTGGLREQYF.

This rearrangement joins TRBV5-3 to TRBJ1-5, with a possible D match to TRBD1 (6 bases). TRBV5-3 is an open reading frame, and its role is uncertain. There are 15 residues in the CDR3. Trimming cost V 4 bases and J 3 bases, with 14 bases left between them. CDR3: CARSAQDRFNQPQHF. In DNA, the CDR3 is TGTGCCAGAAGCGCTCAGGACAGATTCAATCAGCCCCAGCATTTT.

This clone was seen once. V and J are TRBV27 and TRBJ2-3, with D perhaps matching TRBD1 or TRBD2 (5 bases each). Trimming took 6 bases from V and 5 from J, leaving 18 bases between them. Germline lookup yields CDR1 MNHEY and CDR2 SMNVEV (reference sequence). The CDR3 is made up of 15 amino acids. The CDR3 reads CASSPGTYFGDTQYF. The CDR3 coding sequence is TGTGCCAGCAGCCCCGGGACCTACTTCGGAGATACGCAGTATTTT.

This chain joins TRBV30 and TRBJ2-7; perhaps TRBD1 as D (6 bases). The CDR3 spans 15 residues. Trimming left V 3 bases short and J 6 bases short, with 21 bases between. Germline V gene sequence: CDR1 GTSNPN, CDR2 SVGIG (reference sequence). The CDR3 nucleotides are TGTGCCTGGAGGGGGGTGGGGGCAGGGCAAGGCGAGCAGTACTTC. This encodes CAWRGVGAGQGEQYF.

V and J are TRBV5-1 and TRBJ1-1; TRBD1 aligns across 9 bases. Germline V gene data show CDR1 as SGHRS and CDR2 as YFSETQ. V was clipped by 2 bases and J by 1 base; unmatched bases: 6. This CDR3 is built from 16 residues. The CDR3 DNA reads as TGCGCCAGCAGCTTAAGTCTGGACAGGGGGAACACTGAAGCTTTCTTT. Translating it yields CASSLSLDRGNTEAFF.

This chain uses TRBV5-1 with TRBJ2-5; D gene ambiguous. There are 13 residues in the CDR3. Germline V lookup: CDR1 SGHRS, CDR2 YFSETQ. Deletions cut 1 base from V and 2 bases from J, with 6 bases between. Written as DNA, the CDR3 is TGCGCCAGCAGCTTGCTCGGGCAAGAGACCCAGTACTTC. This gives the protein CASSLLGQETQYF.

This chain uses TRBV5-1 with TRBJ2-5, with 10 bases aligning to TRBD2. This CDR3 comprises 13 residues. The germline gives CDR1 SGHRS, CDR2 YFSETQ. Losses at the gene ends were 3 bases for V and 12 bases for J; bases not matched to a gene: 8. CDR3 loop: CASSYGLADDKYF. CDR3 nucleotide sequence: TGCGCCAGCAGCTATGGACTAGCGGACGACAAGTACTTC.

The chain combines TRBV25-1 with TRBJ1-1, with a possible D match to TRBD1 (6 bases). Germline V gene lookup returns CDR1 MGHDK and CDR2 SYGVNS. V lost 7 bases, J lost 0 bases, and 18 bases lay in between. The CDR3 extends over 16 amino acids. DNA for the CDR3: TGTGCCAGCACCCCATGGGAGGGGGACATGAACACTGAAGCTTTCTTT. Amino acids: CASTPWEGDMNTEAFF. Full variable domain (outside the CDR3, taken from reference TRBV25-1 and TRBJ1-1): EADIYQTPRYLVIGTGKKITLECSQTMGHDKMYWYQQDPGMELHLIHYSYGVNSTEKGDLSSESTVSRIRTEHFPLTLESARPSHTSQYLCASTPWEGDMNTEAFFGQGTRLTVV.

This sequence joins TRBV6-1 and TRBJ2-7; D gene ambiguous. CDR3 length: 12 residues. Germline V gives CDR1 MNHNS, CDR2 SASEGT. V was trimmed by 2 bases and J by 2 bases, leaving 4 bases between them. The CDR3 reads CASSEWPYEQYF. The CDR3 DNA reads TGTGCCAGCAGTGAATGGCCCTACGAGCAGTACTTC.

J is TRBJ1-2 and V is TRBV20-1; D not resolved. V lost 6 bases and J 2 bases, leaving 7 bases between the germline ends. Germline lookup yields CDR1 DFQATT and CDR2 SNEGSKA (reference sequence). The CDR3 runs to 11 residues. CDR3 sequence reads: CSAAGNYGYTF. DNA for the CDR3: TGCAGTGCCGCGGGAAACTATGGCTACACCTTC.

The genes are TRBV5-4 and TRBJ2-3, with 9 positions matching TRBD1. V lost 4 bases to trimming and J lost 2 bases; unmatched junction nucleotides: 5. Germline V gives CDR1 SGHNT, CDR2 YYREEE (reference sequence). The CDR3 contains 15 residues. CDR3 bases: TGTGCCAGCAGCGTCTCACAGGGGGCCACAGATACGCAGTATTTT. This codes for CASSVSQGATDTQYF.

This chain uses TRBV19 with TRBJ2-7, with D unclear. Trimming cost V 4 bases and J 3 bases, with 13 bases left between them. CDR3 size: 14 residues. The germline gives CDR1 LNHDA, CDR2 SQIVND (reference sequence). The CDR3 DNA follows: TGTGCCAGTAGTACCTCTGGCAGACGCTACGAGCAGTACTTC. Translating gives CASSTSGRRYEQYF.

The V and J genes are TRBV5-4 and TRBJ1-2; D unclear. The germline gives CDR1 SGHNT, CDR2 YYREEE (reference sequence). Deletions cut 5 bases from V and 8 bases from J, with 13 bases between. The CDR3 has 12 amino acids. The CDR3 DNA is TGTGCCAGCAGATTTTCTGAGGGAGGCTACACCTTC. It specifies CASRFSEGGYTF.

This chain joins TRBV7-9 and TRBJ1-2; TRBD1 agrees at 7 bases. The trim removed 1 base at V and 4 bases at J, leaving 3 bases unmatched. Germline V gives CDR1 SEHNR, CDR2 FQNEAQ (reference sequence). The length of the CDR3 is 14 residues. CDR3 in amino acids: CASSLGDSPYGYTF. In DNA, the CDR3 is TGTGCCAGCAGCTTAGGGGACAGCCCCTATGGCTACACCTTC.

The J gene is TRBJ2-7, the V gene TRBV4-1, with 11 bases lining up with TRBD1. This CDR3 spans 18 amino acids. Germline assignment: CDR1 MGHRA and CDR2 YSYEKL. J was trimmed by 9 bases and V by 0 bases; bases with no gene match: 16. CDR3 sequence: CASSQDGQGADRGRGQYF. CDR3 nucleotide sequence: TGCGCCAGCAGCCAAGACGGTCAAGGAGCGGACAGGGGGCGCGGGCAGTACTTC.

The CDR3 protein is CASSRTPDRETQYF. The DNA of the CDR3 is TGTGCCAGCAGCCGAACACCCGATAGAGAGACCCAGTACTTC. V gene TRBV5-8 combines with J gene TRBJ2-5, with D uncertain. The CDR3 has 14 residues. Germline V CDR1 and CDR2: SGHTS, YDEGEE. The V end was cut by 4 bases, the J end by 4 bases, with 14 bases between.